The rows below give T cell receptor beta chains drawn from one sample of a study of HIV-infected children after antiretroviral therapy interruption. In TCRdb, the 3' RACE reads were re-called with MiXCR into one record per CDR3 protein. The repertoire holds more than 85,000 distinct CDR3 sequences, about 7% seen once, with around 1.1% in the top ten. The source was CD45RA+ CD4+ T cells from PBMCs, pooled from several time points, collected from a donor given antiretroviral therapy, either interrupted or continuous. Receptors were obtained from a pool of human donors with HIV. Both conserved end residues are trimmed from each CDR3.

CDR3	V	J
ASTPGPSNTGELF	TRBV10-2	TRBJ2-2
ASSSDRTGFVGIGKLF	TRBV7-9	TRBJ1-4
ASSTREFGEAF	TRBV5-1	TRBJ1-1
SVEGGGRVGYT	TRBV29-1	TRBJ1-2
ASTRSRGLDTEAF	TRBV12-3/TRBV12-4	TRBJ1-1
ASSSAPGSQETQY	TRBV5-1	TRBJ2-5
AWSVRGFIDSQNIQY	TRBV30	TRBJ2-4
ASSPTGTEWGYT	TRBV18	TRBJ1-2
ASSWGQGGETQY	TRBV7-2	TRBJ2-5
ASNGRGAPYNEQF	TRBV5-1	TRBJ2-1
ASSPPVRGLSYRAEAF	TRBV18	TRBJ1-1
ASSPQGAGGSSPLH	TRBV4-1	TRBJ1-6
AWSGTALGNEKLF	TRBV30	TRBJ1-4
ASTRLKQGGAF	TRBV12-3/TRBV12-4	TRBJ1-1
ASSRQGKNQPQH	TRBV6-5	TRBJ1-5
ASSQGTSVYNEQF	TRBV4-1	TRBJ2-1
ASSFTGQGEAF	TRBV6-6	TRBJ1-1
ATSDPPRGDHGYT	TRBV24-1	TRBJ1-2
ASSLRDAQETQY	TRBV19	TRBJ2-5
ASAREATQY	TRBV28	TRBJ2-3
ASSPTGANTEAF	TRBV6-1	TRBJ1-1
ASSLDWNEQF	TRBV5-1	TRBJ2-1
ASSYSNVRGLTYEQY	TRBV6-6	TRBJ2-7
ASSLDGTAPYEQY	TRBV5-1	TRBJ2-7
ASGFSGTRTYEQY	TRBV12-5	TRBJ2-7
ASSSLGGGESSYNEQF	TRBV12-3/TRBV12-4	TRBJ2-1
ASGPRDYTDTQY	TRBV14	TRBJ2-3
ASSGRTARGSYNEQF	TRBV11-2	TRBJ2-1
ATSDFADTQY	TRBV24-1	TRBJ2-3
ASSSERTSTYEQY	TRBV6-6	TRBJ2-7